The 14 T cell receptor beta chains below all came from one sample that was sequenced in a study of STAT5B mutations in CD4+ large granular lymphocyte leukemia. Repertoires were generated with immunoSEQ multiplex PCR, while TCRdb's copy carries only in-frame clones and drops some. The table shows tens of thousands of clones, with about 74% occurring only once. The sequencing sample was made of CD4+ T cells from blood buffy coats. The receptors here all came from a human donor in good health.

V and J are TRBV4-1 and TRBJ1-4; no clear D gene. This CDR3 has 14 residues. V lost 1 base, J lost 8 bases, and 11 bases lay in between. Germline loops: CDR1 MGHRA, CDR2 YSYEKL. The CDR3 sequence is CASSQVHGVEKLFF. Here the CDR3 DNA reads TGCGCCAGCAGCCAAGTCCATGGCGTGGAAAAACTGTTTTTT.

This clone was seen a handful of times. The rearrangement links TRBV12-5 to TRBJ1-3, with D possibly TRBD1 on 5 matching bases. The CDR3 spans 12 residues. V lost 6 bases and J 4 bases, leaving 7 bases between the germline ends. The germline gives CDR1 LGHNT, CDR2 FRNRAP. This CDR3 reads CASGTDGNTIYF. For the CDR3, the DNA is TGTGCTAGTGGGACAGACGGAAACACCATATATTTT.

The chain links TRBV7-9 to TRBJ1-1; D gene uncertain. The germline V and J ends were trimmed by 5 bases and 1 base, with 17 bases remaining between them. CDR1 SEHNR and CDR2 FQNEAQ come from the germline V gene (reference sequence). This CDR3 contains 16 residues. The CDR3 DNA sequence: TGTGCCAGCAGCCCCTTGGGCGGGCGGACGAACACTGAAGCTTTCTTT. Translated: CASSPLGGRTNTEAFF.

The CDR3 loop is CSVDEGRVGETQYF. The CDR3 region has the DNA TGCAGCGTTGATGAGGGAAGGGTGGGAGAGACCCAGTACTTC. V gene TRBV29-1 combines with J gene TRBJ2-5, with TRBD2 as a possible D gene (5 bases). The ends were cut back, 3 bases at V and 4 bases at J, with 15 bases in the middle. CDR1 and CDR2 (germline): SQVTM, ANQGSEA. This CDR3 has 14 residues. Drawing the rest from reference TRBV29-1 and TRBJ2-5, the complete variable domain is SAVISQKPSRDICQRGTSLTIQCQVDSQVTMMFWYRQQPGQSLTLIATANQGSEATYESGFVIDKFPISRPNLTFSTLTVSNMSPEDSSIYLCSVDEGRVGETQYFGPGTRLLVL.

CDR3 sequence: CASSDRAWLLGNTQYF. The CDR3 region has the DNA TGTGCCAGTAGTGATCGGGCCTGGCTTTTGGGGAATACGCAGTATTTT. J is TRBJ2-3 and V is TRBV19; no definite D call. V was cut by 5 bases and J by 7 bases, with 22 bases left in between. CDR3 size: 16 residues. Germline loops: CDR1 LNHDA, CDR2 SQIVND (reference sequence).

This clone was observed a handful of times. The chain combines TRBV29-1 with TRBJ1-1; maybe TRBD1 (5 bases). CDR1 is SQVTM and CDR2 is ANQGSEA in the germline V gene. The length of the CDR3 is 13 residues. Trimming left V 6 bases short and J 5 bases short, with 16 bases between. The CDR3 here is CSVVRQPRTEAFF. CDR3 DNA: TGCAGCGTGGTTCGACAGCCCAGAACTGAAGCTTTCTTT.

This clone occurred a few times. The chain uses TRBV7-6 and TRBJ2-2, with D uncertain. Germline assignment: CDR1 SGHVS and CDR2 FNYEAQ. This CDR3 region has 12 residues. V lost 2 bases to trimming and J lost 7 bases, with 5 bases between them. The CDR3 nucleotides read TGTGCCAGCAGCTTAAGGCTCGGGGAGCTGTTTTTT. Its translation: CASSLRLGELFF.

V and J are TRBV19 and TRBJ2-3; TRBD2 agrees at 7 bases. The CDR3 sequence is 14 residues long. The J segment lost 14 bases and the V segment lost 6 bases, leaving 17 bases of the junction unmatched. From germline, CDR1 is LNHDA and CDR2 SQIVND (reference sequence). The CDR3 coding sequence is TGTGCCAGTAGCCCCGGACTAGGACTATACGGGTGGTATTTT. Translating gives CASSPGLGLYGWYF. Complete variable domain (other parts from reference TRBV19 and TRBJ2-3): DGGITQSPKYLFRKEGQNVTLSCEQNLNHDAMYWYRQDPGQGLRLIYYSQIVNDFQKGDIAEGYSVSREKKESFPLTVTSAQKNPTAFYLCASSPGLGLYGWYFGPGTRLTVL.

The chain couples TRBV11-1 to TRBJ2-1, with 11 bases identical to TRBD1. V lost 3 bases to trimming and J lost 10 bases; unmatched junction nucleotides: 5. From germline, CDR1 is SGHAT and CDR2 FQDESV (reference sequence). There are 14 residues in the CDR3. The CDR3 nucleotides are TGTGCCAGCAGCTTCGGACAGGGGGCGCGCGAGCAGTTCTTC. The encoded protein is CASSFGQGAREQFF.

The chain joins TRBV5-1 to TRBJ1-2; TRBD1 is a possible D gene (5 bases). This CDR3 spans 14 amino acids. Germline V CDR1 and CDR2: SGHRS, YFSETQ. Trimming removed 3 bases from V and 0 bases from J, with 9 bases in between. In DNA form, the CDR3 reads TGCGCCAGCAGCTCCCGGGGCCCTAACTATGGCTACACCTTC. It translates to CASSSRGPNYGYTF.

This clone was picked up a small number of times. This chain joins TRBV2 and TRBJ1-5; D uncertain. CDR1 is SNHLY, CDR2 FYNNEI, per germline. V lost 2 bases to trimming and J lost 5 bases, with 7 bases between them. The CDR3 contains 13 residues. This CDR3 is CASSEHGYQPQHF. The CDR3 DNA reads as TGTGCCAGCAGTGAACACGGTTATCAGCCCCAGCATTTT.

The chain couples TRBV7-2 to TRBJ2-1; maybe TRBD2 (7 bases). The CDR3 runs 16 residues. V dropped 6 bases and J dropped 5 bases, with 20 bases sitting between them. Germline V gene sequence: CDR1 SGHTA, CDR2 FQGNSA. The CDR3 region is CASRLGPRGGDNEQFF. Written as DNA, the CDR3 is TGTGCCAGCAGACTTGGCCCCAGGGGAGGGGACAATGAGCAGTTCTTC.

The count of this clone is one. V gene TRBV27 combines with J gene TRBJ1-1; 7 positions match TRBD1. CDR3 length: 14 amino acids. The germline CDR1 and CDR2 sequences are MNHEY and SMNVEV (reference sequence). Trimming removed 5 bases from V and 1 base from J; junction bases left unmatched: 4. The CDR3 is CASSPRQGNTEAFF. CDR3 coding DNA: TGTGCCAGCAGTCCGAGACAGGGGAACACTGAAGCTTTCTTT.

V usage is TRBV7-6 and J usage is TRBJ2-7, with 7 nucleotides matching TRBD2. Germline assignment: CDR1 SGHVS and CDR2 FNYEAQ. V shed 5 bases, J shed 0 bases, and the junction held 7 bases outside the gene matches. This CDR3 region has 15 residues. CDR3 amino acids: CASSRLAGFSYEQYF. The CDR3 nucleotides read TGTGCCAGCAGCCGGTTAGCGGGCTTCTCCTACGAGCAGTACTTC.